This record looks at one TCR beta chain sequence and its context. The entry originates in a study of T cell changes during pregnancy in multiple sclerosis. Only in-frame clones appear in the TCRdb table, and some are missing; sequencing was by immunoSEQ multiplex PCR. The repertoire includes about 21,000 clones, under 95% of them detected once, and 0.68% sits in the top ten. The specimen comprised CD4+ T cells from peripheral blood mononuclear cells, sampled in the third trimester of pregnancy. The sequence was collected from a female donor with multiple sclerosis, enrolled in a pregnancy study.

The CDR3 DNA reads TGTGCCAGCAGCTTAAGACAGGGAGGCGAGCAGTACTTC. Amino acids: CASSLRQGGEQYF. V and J are TRBV11-3 and TRBJ2-7, with a weak D call TRBD1 (7 bases). In germline, CDR1 is SGHNT, CDR2 YENEEA. Trimming shortened V by 2 bases and J by 6 bases, and 11 bases separated the two germline ends. The CDR3 is made up of 13 amino acids.